This T cell receptor beta chain was identified during a study of CD8 T cells in ankylosing spondylitis (dated by TCRdb to about 2017). For the wider study: T cell receptor beta repertoires were profiled in healthy donors and ankylosing spondylitis patients so that disease-linked TCR variants could be found. In total, the full study cohort was made up of over a hundred healthy donors and roughly 27 ankylosing spondylitis patients. Samples of peripheral blood were taken, and for ankylosing spondylitis patients, synovial fluid was collected as well.

The germline V gene sets CDR1 to MNHNS and CDR2 to SASEGT. V lost 6 bases and J lost 2 bases, and the count of bases not matched to a germline gene is 1. The CDR3 runs 14 residues from the cysteine to the phenylalanine. Just CDR3 DNA is preserved here, 42 bases in frame from base 1. As regards this clonotype: Its antigen target is currently unknown. No much larger clone exists at a distance of one base, and base qualities are not known.

Summary of the overall study and its limitations: A TCR beta motif made up of several highly homologous amino acid variants appeared to be characteristic of blood from ankylosing spondylitis patients. The disease-linked clones were reported as significantly enriched in matched synovial fluid samples from ankylosing spondylitis patients. In peripheral blood, the disease-linked clones were found at relatively low frequencies and had a CD8+ phenotype. Some of the motif variants had been reported before in the synovial fluid and blood of reactive arthritis patients, a finding that suggests common disease-initiation mechanisms.

Instrument on record: Illumina HiSeq 2500. TCR beta libraries were prepared by quantitative 5'-RACE with molecular barcodes. Per the source publication's procedure: A new computational method based on a probabilistic model of VDJ rearrangement was used to identify disease-linked TCR variants. TCRdb reworked the public reads: Q25 trimming with fastp, MiXCR clone assembly, productive beta chains retained. Rows with one shared CDR3 protein collapse into an entry with the most common genes and DNA. These V and J calls are TCRdb output, not the study's own analysis. For this sample the table gives some 130,000 distinct CDR3 sequences, of which more than 15% were detected only once. The ten largest clones take up approximately 30% of the sample.

The V gene is TRBV6-1 and the J gene is TRBJ2-5; TRBD2 aligns with 12 central bases. Sequencing was performed on blood, either unsorted or a sorted T cell fraction (not recorded which). The receptor's source is a male donor with ankylosing spondylitis. This receptor carries the CDR3 CASRLAGGQETQYF. The bases are TGTGCCAGCAGACTAGCGGGAGGACAAGAGACCCAGTACTTC.